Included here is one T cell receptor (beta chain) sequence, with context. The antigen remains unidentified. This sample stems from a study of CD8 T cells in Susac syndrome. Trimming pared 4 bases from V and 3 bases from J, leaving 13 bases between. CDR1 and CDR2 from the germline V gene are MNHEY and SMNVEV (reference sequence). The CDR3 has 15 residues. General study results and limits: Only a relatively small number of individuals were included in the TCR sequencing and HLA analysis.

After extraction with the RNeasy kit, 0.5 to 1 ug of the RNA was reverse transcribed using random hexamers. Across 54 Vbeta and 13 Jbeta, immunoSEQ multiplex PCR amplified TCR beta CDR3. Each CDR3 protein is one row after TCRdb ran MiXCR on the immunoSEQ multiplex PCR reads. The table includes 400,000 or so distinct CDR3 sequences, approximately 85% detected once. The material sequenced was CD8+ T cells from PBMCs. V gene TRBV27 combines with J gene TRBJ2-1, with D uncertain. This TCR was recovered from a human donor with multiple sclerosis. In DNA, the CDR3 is TGTGCCAGCAGTTCGGGTATCGGCAGCTACAATGAGCAGTTCTTC. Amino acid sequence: CASSSGIGSYNEQFF.